This paragraph covers one TCR beta chain sequence. With a J-beta primer mix and a sample-barcoded 5' primer, a second PCR ran about 7 to 12 cycles. Researchers report that a template-switch adaptor with 12 random nucleotides tagged each cDNA molecule. TCRdb analysed the 5' RACE reads with MiXCR anew, one entry per CDR3 protein. The data contain 1.5 million to 2 million distinct CDR3 sequences, under 30% of them seen just once; the ten biggest clones take up 7.7%. The data originate from a study of blood T cells in healthy people across ages. Germline CDR1 and CDR2: SQVTM and ANQGSEA. This CDR3 has 13 amino acids.

The chain joins TRBV29-1 to TRBJ2-7; D is tentatively TRBD1 or TRBD2 (5 bases each). The J call may be faulty, since TRBJ2-5 better matches the DNA end. Sequencing input: blood. The receptor's source is a woman aged 30 to 39 in good health. Here the CDR3 reads CSALGPDVETQYF. The DNA for the CDR3 is TGCAGCGCCCTGGGACCAGACGTTGAGACCCAGTACTTC.